The 14 T cell receptor beta chains in this list originate from one sample, sequenced in a study of shared clonotypes between healthy human individuals. Some clones are missing from TCRdb's copy, which holds only in-frame ones; the method was immunoSEQ multiplex PCR. The data hold about 1,500,000 clones, with roughly 96% observed a single time. Specimen: naive CD4+ T cells sorted from blood. Documented subset: CD45RA+ positively selected. The origin of the receptors is a young man in good health.

The rearrangement joins TRBV28 to TRBJ1-5; D gene unclear. V gave up 7 bases and J gave up 2 bases, with 15 bases separating them. The CDR3 is made up of 15 amino acids. Germline CDR1 and CDR2: MDHEN and SYDVKM. Here the CDR3 reads CASIRTAVGNQPQHF. CDR3 nucleotide sequence: TGTGCCAGCATCCGAACCGCAGTTGGCAATCAGCCCCAGCATTTT.

The chain combines TRBV6-1 with TRBJ2-1; 12 bases align to TRBD2. J lost 7 bases, V lost 0 bases, and 7 bases had no gene match. The CDR3 has 17 residues. Per the germline V gene, CDR1 is MNHNS and CDR2 is SASEGT. The CDR3 spells CASSEALAGGPRNEQFF. As DNA, the CDR3 is TGTGCCAGCAGTGAAGCGCTAGCGGGAGGGCCTAGGAATGAGCAGTTCTTC.

This clone was observed a single time. The rearrangement links TRBV19 to TRBJ2-2, with D hard to call. The CDR3 has 14 amino acids. The germline CDR1 and CDR2 sequences are LNHDA and SQIVND (reference sequence). Deletions cut 4 bases from V and 6 bases from J, with 12 bases between. The CDR3 spells CASSTPTNAGELFF. As DNA, the CDR3 is TGTGCCAGTAGTACCCCGACCAACGCCGGGGAGCTGTTTTTT.

The V and J genes are TRBV11-2 and TRBJ2-4; D not resolved. The CDR3 consists of 13 residues. Trimming removed 3 bases from V and 3 bases from J, with 6 bases in between. CDR1 SGHAT and CDR2 FQNNGV come from the germline V gene. The CDR3 DNA reads TGTGCCAGCAGCTTGATAAGCAAAAACATTCAGTACTTC. This encodes CASSLISKNIQYF.

The CDR3 sequence: CASSLSSSYEQYF. The CDR3 coding sequence is TGTGCCAGCAGCTTGTCCTCCTCCTACGAGCAGTACTTC. The chain is built from TRBV7-2 and TRBJ2-7; the D is unclear. The length of the CDR3 is 13 residues. Trimming cost V 3 bases and J 0 bases, with 6 bases left between them. The germline V gene has CDR1 SGHTA and CDR2 FQGNSA.

This chain links TRBV2 with TRBJ1-1, with D unresolved. Germline assignment: CDR1 SNHLY and CDR2 FYNNEI. Trimming took off 7 bases at V and 0 bases at J, with 9 bases between the two ends. The length of the CDR3 is 13 residues. The CDR3 nucleotides read TGTGCCAGCATCCCCGGGGTGAACACTGAAGCTTTCTTT. Its translation is CASIPGVNTEAFF.

The V gene is TRBV11-3, the J gene TRBJ2-2; TRBD1 is a possible D gene (7 bases). Deletions cut 5 bases from V and 2 bases from J, with 18 bases between. The CDR3 runs to 17 residues. Germline V lookup: CDR1 SGHNT, CDR2 YENEEA. The CDR3, as DNA: TGTGCCAGCAGCGTTATAGGCGGGACAGCCAACACCGGGGAGCTGTTTTTT. Translation gives CASSVIGGTANTGELFF.

In regard to this clone: The sample carries other DNA sequences with the same CDR3. The rearrangement joins TRBV29-1 to TRBJ2-5, with 8 bases matching TRBD1. Germline trimming cut 6 bases from V and 4 bases from J; bases unmatched to any gene: 7. The CDR3 totals 13 residues. The germline V gene encodes CDR1 SQVTM and CDR2 ANQGSEA. CDR3 residues: CSVGQGLGETQYF. The CDR3 nucleotides read TGCAGCGTAGGACAGGGTCTGGGAGAGACCCAGTACTTC.

The V call is TRBV6-5, the J call TRBJ2-3; perhaps TRBD2 as D (6 bases). This CDR3 has 15 residues. Germline CDR1 MNHEY, CDR2 SVGAGI. V gave up 2 bases and J gave up 2 bases, with 11 bases separating them. Written as DNA, the CDR3 is TGTGCCAGCAGTTACGGCGGGACCTACACAGATACGCAGTATTTT. Its translation: CASSYGGTYTDTQYF.

V usage is TRBV5-4 and J usage is TRBJ1-1; D may be TRBD1 (5 bases). The length of the CDR3 is 14 residues. The germline V and J ends were trimmed by 4 bases and 5 bases, with 15 bases remaining between them. CDR1 SGHNT and CDR2 YYREEE come from the germline V gene (reference sequence). This CDR3 reads CASSPEGPGTEAFF. The CDR3 DNA reads TGTGCCAGCAGCCCGGAGGGGCCGGGTACTGAAGCTTTCTTT.

This rearrangement joins TRBV10-2 to TRBJ1-2, with D tentatively TRBD1 (6 bases). The CDR3 has 16 residues. Germline V gives CDR1 WSHSY, CDR2 SAAADI. V was cut by 9 bases and J by 4 bases, with 24 bases left in between. The CDR3 loop reads CASLTRDTDVGYGYTF. The CDR3 nucleotides read TGCGCCAGTCTAACTCGGGACACGGACGTGGGCTATGGCTACACCTTC.

This clone has a single count. The gene calls are TRBV2 and TRBJ1-3; D is ambiguous. Germline CDR1 is SNHLY and CDR2 is FYNNEI. The CDR3 is 13 amino acids. Deletions cut 5 bases from V and 4 bases from J, with 9 bases between. CDR3 protein: CASSTTQGNTIYF. The CDR3 DNA sequence: TGTGCCAGCAGTACGACACAAGGAAACACCATATATTTT.

The chain links TRBV25-1 to TRBJ2-1, with TRBD2 identical over 7 bases. The CDR3 is 17 residues long. Looked up from germline, CDR1 is MGHDK and CDR2 is SYGVNS. Trimming took 3 bases from V and 6 from J; bases not matched to a gene: 14. The CDR3 loop is CASSEPSDGRYSNEQFF. The CDR3 DNA reads TGTGCCAGCAGTGAGCCCTCTGACGGGAGGTATAGCAATGAGCAGTTCTTC.

The genes are TRBV27 and TRBJ1-5, with D unresolved. The germline V gene encodes CDR1 MNHEY and CDR2 SMNVEV (reference sequence). Trimming took 7 bases from V and 0 from J, leaving 25 bases between them. This CDR3 contains 19 residues. The CDR3 DNA sequence: TGTGCCAGCACCCCCCATTGGGCAGGACTTTCCTATAGCAATCAGCCCCAGCATTTT. Translation gives CASTPHWAGLSYSNQPQHF.